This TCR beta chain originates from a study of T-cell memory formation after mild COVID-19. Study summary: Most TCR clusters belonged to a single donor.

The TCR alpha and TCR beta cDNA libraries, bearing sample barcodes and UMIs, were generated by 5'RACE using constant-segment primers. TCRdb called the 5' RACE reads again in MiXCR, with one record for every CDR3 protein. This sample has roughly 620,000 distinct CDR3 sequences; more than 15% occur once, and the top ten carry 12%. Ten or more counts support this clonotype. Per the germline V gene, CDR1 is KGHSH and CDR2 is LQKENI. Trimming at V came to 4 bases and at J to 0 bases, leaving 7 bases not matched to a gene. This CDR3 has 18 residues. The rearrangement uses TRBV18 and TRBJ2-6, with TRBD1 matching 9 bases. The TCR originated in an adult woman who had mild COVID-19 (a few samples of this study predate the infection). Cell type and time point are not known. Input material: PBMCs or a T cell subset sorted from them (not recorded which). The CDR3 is CASSLKTGGSSGANVLTF. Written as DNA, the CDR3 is TGTGCCAGCTCACTTAAGACAGGGGGAAGCTCTGGGGCCAACGTCCTGACTTTC.